This TCR beta chain appears in the sequencing data of a study of cytomegalovirus exposure and HLA in healthy donors. Germline lookup yields CDR1 SGHTA and CDR2 FQGNSA. V lost 5 bases to trimming and J lost 2 bases, with 17 bases between them. CDR3 length equals 16 residues. 13 Jbeta primers and 60 Vbeta primers were used for the PCR. Data came from immunoSEQ multiplex PCR; TCRdb stores just in-frame clones and leaves some out. In total, the table holds about 210,000 clones. The source material was PBMCs. The receptor was derived from a woman under 40 in good health and CMV-seropositive. The V call is TRBV7-2, the J call TRBJ2-3; TRBD1 might be the D (5 bases). The CDR3 DNA reads TGTGCCAGCAGCCCCCCCCGCAGGGCTGTCACAGATACGCAGTATTTT. Amino acid sequence: CASSPPRRAVTDTQYF.